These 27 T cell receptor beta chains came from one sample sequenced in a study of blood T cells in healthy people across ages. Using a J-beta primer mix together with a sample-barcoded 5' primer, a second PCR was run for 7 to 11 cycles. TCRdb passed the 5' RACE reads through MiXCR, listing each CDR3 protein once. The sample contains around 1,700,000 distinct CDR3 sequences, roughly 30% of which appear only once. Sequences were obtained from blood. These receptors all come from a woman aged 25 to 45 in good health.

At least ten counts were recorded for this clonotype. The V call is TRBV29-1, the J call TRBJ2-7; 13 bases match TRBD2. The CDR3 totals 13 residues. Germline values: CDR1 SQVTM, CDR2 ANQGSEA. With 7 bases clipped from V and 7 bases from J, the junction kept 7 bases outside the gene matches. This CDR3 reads CSAGTSGDGEQYF. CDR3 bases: TGCAGCGCGGGGACTAGCGGGGATGGTGAGCAGTACTTC.

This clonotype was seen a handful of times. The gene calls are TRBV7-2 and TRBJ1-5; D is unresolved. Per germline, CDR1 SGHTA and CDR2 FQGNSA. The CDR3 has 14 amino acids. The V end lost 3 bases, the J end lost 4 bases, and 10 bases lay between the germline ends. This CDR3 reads CASSFLAANQPQHF. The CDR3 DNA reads TGTGCCAGCAGCTTTTTGGCGGCTAATCAGCCCCAGCATTTT. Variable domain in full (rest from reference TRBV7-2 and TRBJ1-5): GAGVSQSPSNKVTEKGKDVELRCDPISGHTALYWYRQSLGQGLEFLIYFQGNSAPDKSGLPSDRFSAERTGGSVSTLTIQRTQQEDSAVYLCASSFLAANQPQHFGDGTRLSIL.

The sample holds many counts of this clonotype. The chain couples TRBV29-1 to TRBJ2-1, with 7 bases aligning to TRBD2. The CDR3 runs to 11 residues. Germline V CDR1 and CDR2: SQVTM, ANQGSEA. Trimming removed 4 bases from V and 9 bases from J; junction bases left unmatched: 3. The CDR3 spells CSVGLAVEQFF. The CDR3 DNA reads TGCAGCGTTGGGCTAGCGGTTGAGCAGTTCTTC.

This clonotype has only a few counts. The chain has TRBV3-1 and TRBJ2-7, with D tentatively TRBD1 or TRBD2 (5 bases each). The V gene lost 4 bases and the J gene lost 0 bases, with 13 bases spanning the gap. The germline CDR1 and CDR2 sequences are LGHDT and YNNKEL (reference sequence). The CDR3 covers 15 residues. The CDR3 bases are TGTGCCAGCAGCCGGGGACGGACGAGCTCCTACGAGCAGTACTTC. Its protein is CASSRGRTSSYEQYF.

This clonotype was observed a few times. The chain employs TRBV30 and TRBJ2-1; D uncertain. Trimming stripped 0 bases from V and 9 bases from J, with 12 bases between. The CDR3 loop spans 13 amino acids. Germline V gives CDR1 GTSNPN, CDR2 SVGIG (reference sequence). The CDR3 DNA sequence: TGTGCCTGGAGTGTAGCCCACTGTGCTGAGCAGTTCTTC. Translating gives CAWSVAHCAEQFF.

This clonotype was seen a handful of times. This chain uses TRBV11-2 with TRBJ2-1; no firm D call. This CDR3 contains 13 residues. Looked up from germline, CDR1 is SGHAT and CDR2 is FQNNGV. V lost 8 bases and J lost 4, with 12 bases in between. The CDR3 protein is CASVELAYNEQFF. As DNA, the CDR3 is TGTGCCAGCGTGGAGTTAGCATACAATGAGCAGTTCTTC.

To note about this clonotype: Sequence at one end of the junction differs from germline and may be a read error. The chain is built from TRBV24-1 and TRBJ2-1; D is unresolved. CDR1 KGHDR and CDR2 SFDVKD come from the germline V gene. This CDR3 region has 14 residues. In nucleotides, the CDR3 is TGTGCCACCAGTGATTTGAGCCTGGATAATGAGCAATTCTTC. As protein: CATSDLSLDNEQFF.

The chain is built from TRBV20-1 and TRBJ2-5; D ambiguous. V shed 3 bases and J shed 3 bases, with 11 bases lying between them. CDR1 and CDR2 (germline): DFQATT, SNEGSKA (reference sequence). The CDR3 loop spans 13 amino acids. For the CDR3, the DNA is TGCAGTGCTAGCAGGCAGATAAAAGAGACCCAGTACTTC. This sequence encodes CSASRQIKETQYF.

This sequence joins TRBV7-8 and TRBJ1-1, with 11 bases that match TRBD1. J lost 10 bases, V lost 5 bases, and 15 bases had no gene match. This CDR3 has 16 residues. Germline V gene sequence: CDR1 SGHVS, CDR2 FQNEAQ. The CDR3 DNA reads TGTGCCAGCAGCCCGCTACCGGGACAGGGGGTAAGGGGAGCTTTCTTT. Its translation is CASSPLPGQGVRGAFF.

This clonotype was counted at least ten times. The CDR3 DNA follows: TGTGCCAGCAGTTTAGCGCCAAAGGACTACGAGCAGTACTTC. It encodes CASSLAPKDYEQYF. The chain joins TRBV12-3 or TRBV12-4 to TRBJ2-7, with D unclear. The CDR3 has 14 residues. The V gene lost 0 bases and the J gene lost 3 bases, with 9 bases spanning the gap.

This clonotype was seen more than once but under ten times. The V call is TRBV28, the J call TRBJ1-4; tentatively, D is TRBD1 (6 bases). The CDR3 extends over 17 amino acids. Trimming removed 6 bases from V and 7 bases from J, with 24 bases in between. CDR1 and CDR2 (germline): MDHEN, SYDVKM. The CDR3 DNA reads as TGTGCCAGCAGGGAACAGGGAGCTAATAGATTTGGTGAAAAACTGTTTTTT. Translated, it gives CASREQGANRFGEKLFF.

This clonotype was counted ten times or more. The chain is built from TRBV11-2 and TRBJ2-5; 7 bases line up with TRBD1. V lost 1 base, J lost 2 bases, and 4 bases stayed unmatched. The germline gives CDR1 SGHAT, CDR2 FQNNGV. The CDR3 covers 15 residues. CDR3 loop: CASSLGQGIQETQYF. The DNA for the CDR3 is TGTGCCAGCAGCTTAGGACAGGGTATTCAAGAGACCCAGTACTTC.

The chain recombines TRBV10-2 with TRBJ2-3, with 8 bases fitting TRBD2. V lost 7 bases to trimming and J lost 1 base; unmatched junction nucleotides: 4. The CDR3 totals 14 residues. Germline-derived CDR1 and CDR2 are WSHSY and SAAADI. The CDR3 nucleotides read TGCGCCAGCACCCAGACTAGCGGCACAGATACGCAGTATTTT. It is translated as CASTQTSGTDTQYF.

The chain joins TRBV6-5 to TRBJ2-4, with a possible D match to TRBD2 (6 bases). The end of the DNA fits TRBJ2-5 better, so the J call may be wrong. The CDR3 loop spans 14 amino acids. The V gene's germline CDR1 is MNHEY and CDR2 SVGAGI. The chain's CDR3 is CASSYGGVRETQYF. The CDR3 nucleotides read TGTGCCAGCAGTTACGGCGGGGTAAGGGAGACCCAGTACTTC.

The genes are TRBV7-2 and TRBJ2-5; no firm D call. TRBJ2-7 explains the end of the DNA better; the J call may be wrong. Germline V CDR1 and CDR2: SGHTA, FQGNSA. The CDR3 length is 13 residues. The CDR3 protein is CASSRTMAYEQYF. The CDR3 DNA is TGTGCCAGCAGCCGGACCATGGCCTACGAGCAGTACTTC.

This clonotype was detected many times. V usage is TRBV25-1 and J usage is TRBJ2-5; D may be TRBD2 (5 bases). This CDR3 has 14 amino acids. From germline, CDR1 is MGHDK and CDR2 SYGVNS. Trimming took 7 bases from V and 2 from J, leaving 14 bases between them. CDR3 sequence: CASIVAGIQETQYF. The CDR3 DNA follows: TGTGCCAGCATTGTAGCCGGGATTCAAGAGACCCAGTACTTC.

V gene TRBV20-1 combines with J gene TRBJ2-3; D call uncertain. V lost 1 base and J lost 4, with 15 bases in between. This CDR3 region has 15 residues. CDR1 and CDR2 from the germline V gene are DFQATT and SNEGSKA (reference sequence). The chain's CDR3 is CSARAQEKVADTQYF. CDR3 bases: TGCAGTGCTAGAGCTCAGGAGAAAGTCGCAGATACGCAGTATTTT.

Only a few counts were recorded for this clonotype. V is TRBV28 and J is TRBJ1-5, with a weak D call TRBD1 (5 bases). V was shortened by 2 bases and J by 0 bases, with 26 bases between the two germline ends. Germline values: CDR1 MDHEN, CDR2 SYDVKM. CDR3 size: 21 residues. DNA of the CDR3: TGTGCCAGCAGTTTAGGAAATATGCTACAGGCGATTATGTATAGCAATCAGCCCCAGCATTTT. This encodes CASSLGNMLQAIMYSNQPQHF.

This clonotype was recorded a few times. The CDR3 sequence is CASSFQSRAADTQYF. CDR3 coding DNA: TGTGCCAGCAGCTTCCAATCCAGGGCGGCAGATACGCAGTATTTT. This chain uses TRBV7-2 with TRBJ2-3; D may be TRBD1 (5 bases). Germline loops: CDR1 SGHTA, CDR2 FQGNSA. V lost 3 bases and J 4 bases, leaving 14 bases between the germline ends. The CDR3 totals 15 residues.

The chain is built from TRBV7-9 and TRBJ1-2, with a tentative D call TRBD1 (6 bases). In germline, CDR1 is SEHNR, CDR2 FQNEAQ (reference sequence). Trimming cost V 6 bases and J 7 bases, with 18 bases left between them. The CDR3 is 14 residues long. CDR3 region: CASSLTATGAGYTF. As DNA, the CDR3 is TGTGCCAGCAGTTTGACCGCCACGGGGGCTGGCTACACCTTC.

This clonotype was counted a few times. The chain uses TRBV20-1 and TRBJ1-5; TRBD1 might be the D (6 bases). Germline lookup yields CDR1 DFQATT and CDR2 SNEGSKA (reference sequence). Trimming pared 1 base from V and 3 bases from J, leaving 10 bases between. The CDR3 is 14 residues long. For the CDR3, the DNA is TGCAGTGCTAGAGCCCCAGGGGACAATCAGCCCCAGCATTTT. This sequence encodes CSARAPGDNQPQHF.

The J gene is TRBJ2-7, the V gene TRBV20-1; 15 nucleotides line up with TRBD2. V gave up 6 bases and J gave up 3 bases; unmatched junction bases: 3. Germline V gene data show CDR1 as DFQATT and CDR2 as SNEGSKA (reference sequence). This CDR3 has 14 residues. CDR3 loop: CSARTSGRVYEQYF. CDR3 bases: TGCAGTGCGCGGACTAGCGGGAGGGTCTACGAGCAGTACTTC.

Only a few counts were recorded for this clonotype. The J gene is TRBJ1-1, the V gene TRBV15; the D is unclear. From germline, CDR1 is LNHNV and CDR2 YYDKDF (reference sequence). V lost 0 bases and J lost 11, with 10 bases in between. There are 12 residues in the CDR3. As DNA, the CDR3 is TGTGCCACCAGCAGAGATGGAGGCACGGCTTTCTTT. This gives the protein CATSRDGGTAFF.

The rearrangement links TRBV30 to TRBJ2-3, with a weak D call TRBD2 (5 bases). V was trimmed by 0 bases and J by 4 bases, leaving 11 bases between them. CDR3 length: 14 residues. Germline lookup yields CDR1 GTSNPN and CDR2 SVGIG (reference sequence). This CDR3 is CAWSVGGRPDTQYF. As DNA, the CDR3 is TGTGCCTGGAGTGTAGGCGGGCGCCCAGATACGCAGTATTTT.

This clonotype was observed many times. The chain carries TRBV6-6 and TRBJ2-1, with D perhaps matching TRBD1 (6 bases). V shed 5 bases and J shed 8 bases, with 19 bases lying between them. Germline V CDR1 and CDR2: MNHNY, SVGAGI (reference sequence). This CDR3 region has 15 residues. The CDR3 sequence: CASSPSTGYVDEQFF. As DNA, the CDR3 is TGTGCCAGCAGTCCATCCACAGGGTACGTCGATGAGCAGTTCTTC.

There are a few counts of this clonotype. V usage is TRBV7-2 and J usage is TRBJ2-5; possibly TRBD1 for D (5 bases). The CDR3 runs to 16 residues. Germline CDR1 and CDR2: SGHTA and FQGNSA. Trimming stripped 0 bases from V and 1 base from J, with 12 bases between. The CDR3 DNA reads TGTGCCAGCAGCTTAGCCTCGGGCAGGGCCCAAGAGACCCAGTACTTC. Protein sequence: CASSLASGRAQETQYF.

CDR3 sequence (DNA): TGCAGCGTTGAAAAGGTGGCAGCTGCCTACGAGCAGTACTTC. Translation gives CSVEKVAAAYEQYF. This sequence joins TRBV29-1 and TRBJ2-7; D gene uncertain. This CDR3 comprises 14 residues. V gave up 2 bases and J gave up 2 bases, with 13 bases separating them. CDR1 is SQVTM and CDR2 is ANQGSEA in the germline V gene.